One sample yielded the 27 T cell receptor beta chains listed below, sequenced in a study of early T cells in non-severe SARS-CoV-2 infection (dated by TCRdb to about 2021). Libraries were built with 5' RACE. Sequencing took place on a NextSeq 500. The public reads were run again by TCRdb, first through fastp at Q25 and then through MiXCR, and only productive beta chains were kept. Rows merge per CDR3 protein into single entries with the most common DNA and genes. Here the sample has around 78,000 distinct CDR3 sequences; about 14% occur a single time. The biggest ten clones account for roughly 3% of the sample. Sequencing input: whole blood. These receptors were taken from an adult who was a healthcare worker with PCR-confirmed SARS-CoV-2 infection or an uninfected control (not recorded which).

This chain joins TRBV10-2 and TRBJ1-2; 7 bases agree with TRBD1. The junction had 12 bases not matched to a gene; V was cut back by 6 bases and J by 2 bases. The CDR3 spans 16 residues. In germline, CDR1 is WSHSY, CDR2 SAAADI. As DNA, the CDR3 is TGCGCCAGCAGCCCGAAGGGGGCAGGACCCAACTATGGCTACACCTTC. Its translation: CASSPKGAGPNYGYTF.

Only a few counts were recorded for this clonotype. DNA of the CDR3: TGTGCCAGCAGCTCCAAGATAACCGGGGAGCTGTTTTTT. Encoded protein: CASSSKITGELFF. The chain has TRBV11-2 and TRBJ2-2; D call uncertain. This CDR3 has 13 residues. Germline V lookup: CDR1 SGHAT, CDR2 FQNNGV. With 4 bases removed from V and 5 bases from J, the gap between germline ends came to 8 bases.

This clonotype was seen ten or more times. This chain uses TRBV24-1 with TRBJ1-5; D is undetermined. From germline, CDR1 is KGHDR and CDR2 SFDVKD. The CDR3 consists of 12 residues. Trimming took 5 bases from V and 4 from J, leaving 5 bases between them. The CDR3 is CATSGDNQPQHF. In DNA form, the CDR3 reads TGTGCCACCAGTGGGGATAATCAGCCCCAGCATTTT.

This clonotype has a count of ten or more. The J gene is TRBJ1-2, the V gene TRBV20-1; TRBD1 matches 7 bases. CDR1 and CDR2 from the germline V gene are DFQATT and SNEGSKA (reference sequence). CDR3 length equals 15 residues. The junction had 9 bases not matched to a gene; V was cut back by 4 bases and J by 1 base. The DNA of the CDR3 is TGCAGTGCTAAAGCATCGACAGGGCATAACTATGGCTACACCTTC. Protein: CSAKASTGHNYGYTF.

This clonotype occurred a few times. Here the CDR3 reads CASSPGGYTEAFF. In nucleotides, the CDR3 is TGTGCCAGCAGCCCGGGGGGCTACACTGAAGCTTTCTTT. V gene TRBV3-1 combines with J gene TRBJ1-1; weak D call: TRBD1 (6 bases). Looked up from germline, CDR1 is LGHDT and CDR2 is YNNKEL (reference sequence). V gave up 4 bases and J gave up 3 bases, with 9 bases separating them. The CDR3 is 13 amino acids.

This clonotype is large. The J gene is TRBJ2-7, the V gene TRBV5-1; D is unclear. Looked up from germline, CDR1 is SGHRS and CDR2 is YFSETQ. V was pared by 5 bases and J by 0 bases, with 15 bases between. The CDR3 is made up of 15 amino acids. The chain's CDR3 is CASRLGSYSSYEQYF. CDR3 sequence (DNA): TGCGCCAGCAGACTCGGGTCCTACTCCTCCTACGAGCAGTACTTC.

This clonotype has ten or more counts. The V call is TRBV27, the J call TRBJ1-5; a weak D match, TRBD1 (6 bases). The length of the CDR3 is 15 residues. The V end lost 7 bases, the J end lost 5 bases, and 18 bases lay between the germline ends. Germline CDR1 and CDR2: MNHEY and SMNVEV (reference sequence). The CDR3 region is CASKIAGTLDQPQHF. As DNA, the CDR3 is TGTGCCAGCAAGATCGCCGGGACACTCGATCAGCCCCAGCATTTT.

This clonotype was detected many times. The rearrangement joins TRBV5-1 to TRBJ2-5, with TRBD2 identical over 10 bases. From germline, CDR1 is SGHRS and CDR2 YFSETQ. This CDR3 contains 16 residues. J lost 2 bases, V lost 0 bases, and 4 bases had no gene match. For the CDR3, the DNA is TGCGCCAGCAGCTTGGTAGCGGGGGGAAATCAAGAGACCCAGTACTTC. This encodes CASSLVAGGNQETQYF.

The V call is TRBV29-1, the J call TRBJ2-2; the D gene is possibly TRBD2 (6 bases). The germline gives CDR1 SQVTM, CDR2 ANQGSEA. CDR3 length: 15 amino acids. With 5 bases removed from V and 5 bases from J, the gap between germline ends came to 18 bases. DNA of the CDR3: TGCAGCGTTCGCGCGGGGATCGGAAATACCGGGGAGCTGTTTTTT. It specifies CSVRAGIGNTGELFF.

CDR3 protein: CASSHYTDTQYF. CDR3 in DNA: TGTGCCAGCAGCCATTACACAGATACGCAGTATTTT. The chain links TRBV7-2 to TRBJ2-3; D unresolved. The CDR3 totals 12 residues. Trimming stripped 5 bases from V and 2 bases from J, with 5 bases between. The germline gives CDR1 SGHTA, CDR2 FQGNSA.

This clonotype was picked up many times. The CDR3 coding sequence is TGTGCCTGGAGGGGGCACGGCAATCAGCCCCAGCATTTT. It translates to CAWRGHGNQPQHF. This rearrangement joins TRBV30 to TRBJ1-5; tentative D call: TRBD1 (5 bases). The CDR3 is 13 residues long. Trimming left V 3 bases short and J 2 bases short, with 8 bases between. Germline V gene lookup returns CDR1 GTSNPN and CDR2 SVGIG (reference sequence).

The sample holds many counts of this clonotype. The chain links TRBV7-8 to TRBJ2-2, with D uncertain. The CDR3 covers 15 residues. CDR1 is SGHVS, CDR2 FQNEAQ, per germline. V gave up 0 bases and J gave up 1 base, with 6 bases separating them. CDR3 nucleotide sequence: TGTGCCAGCAGCTTAGCGCCAGGGAACACCGGGGAGCTGTTTTTT. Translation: CASSLAPGNTGELFF.

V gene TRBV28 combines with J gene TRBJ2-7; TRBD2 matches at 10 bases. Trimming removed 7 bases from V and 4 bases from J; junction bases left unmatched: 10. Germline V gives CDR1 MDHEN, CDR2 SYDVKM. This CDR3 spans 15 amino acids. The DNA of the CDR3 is TGTGCCAGCAAAGAGCGGGAGGGCCGTCGGTACGAGCAGTACTTC. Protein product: CASKEREGRRYEQYF.

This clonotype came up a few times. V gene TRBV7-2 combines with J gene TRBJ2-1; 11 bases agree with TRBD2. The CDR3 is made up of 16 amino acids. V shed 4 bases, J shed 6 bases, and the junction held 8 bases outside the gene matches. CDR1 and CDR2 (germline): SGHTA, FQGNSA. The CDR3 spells CASSSTGTSGINEQFF. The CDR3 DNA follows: TGTGCCAGCAGCTCGACCGGGACTAGCGGTATCAATGAGCAGTTCTTC.

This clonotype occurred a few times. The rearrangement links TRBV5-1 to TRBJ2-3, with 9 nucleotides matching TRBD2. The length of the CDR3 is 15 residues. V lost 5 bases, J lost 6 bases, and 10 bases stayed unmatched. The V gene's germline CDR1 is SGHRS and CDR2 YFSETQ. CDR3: CASRPSGGLGDTQYF. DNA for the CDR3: TGCGCCAGCAGACCCAGCGGGGGGCTGGGTGATACGCAGTATTTT.

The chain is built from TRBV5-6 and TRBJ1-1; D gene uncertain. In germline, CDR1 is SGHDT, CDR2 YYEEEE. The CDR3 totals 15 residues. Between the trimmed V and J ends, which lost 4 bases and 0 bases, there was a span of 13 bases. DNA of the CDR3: TGTGCCAGCAGCACACCGAGCCTCATGAACACTGAAGCTTTCTTT. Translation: CASSTPSLMNTEAFF.

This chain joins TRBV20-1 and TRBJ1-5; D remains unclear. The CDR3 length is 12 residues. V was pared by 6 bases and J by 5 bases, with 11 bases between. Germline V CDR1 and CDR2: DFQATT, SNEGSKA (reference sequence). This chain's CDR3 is CSAGGRDQPQHF. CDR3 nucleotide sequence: TGCAGTGCCGGTGGAAGGGATCAGCCCCAGCATTTT.

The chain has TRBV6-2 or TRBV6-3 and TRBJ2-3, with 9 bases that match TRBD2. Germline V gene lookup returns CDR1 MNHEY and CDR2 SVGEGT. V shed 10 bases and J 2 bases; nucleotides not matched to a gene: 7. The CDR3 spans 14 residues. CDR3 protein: CATYSGGYTDTQYF. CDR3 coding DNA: TGTGCCACTTATAGCGGGGGATACACAGATACGCAGTATTTT.

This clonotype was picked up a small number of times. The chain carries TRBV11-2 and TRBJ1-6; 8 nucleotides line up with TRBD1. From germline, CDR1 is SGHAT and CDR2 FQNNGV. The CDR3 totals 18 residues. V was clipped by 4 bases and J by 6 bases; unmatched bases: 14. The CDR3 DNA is TGTGCCAGCAGCTCTAGACTGGCAGGGGGCGCGGGTAATTCACCCCTCCACTTT. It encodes CASSSRLAGGAGNSPLHF.

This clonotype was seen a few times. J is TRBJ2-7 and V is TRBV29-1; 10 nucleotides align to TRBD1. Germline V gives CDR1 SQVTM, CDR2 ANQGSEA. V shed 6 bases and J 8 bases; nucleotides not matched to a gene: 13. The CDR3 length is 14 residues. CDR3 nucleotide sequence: TGCAGCGTGATAATGGGACAGGGGCCTTTTAAGCAGTACTTC. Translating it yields CSVIMGQGPFKQYF.

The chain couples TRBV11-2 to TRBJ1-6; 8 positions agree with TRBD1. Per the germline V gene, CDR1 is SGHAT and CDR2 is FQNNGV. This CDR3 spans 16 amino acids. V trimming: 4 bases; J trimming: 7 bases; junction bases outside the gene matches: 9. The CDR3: CASSSIGQGRNSPLHF. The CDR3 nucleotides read TGTGCCAGCAGCTCGATAGGACAGGGAAGAAATTCACCCCTCCACTTT.

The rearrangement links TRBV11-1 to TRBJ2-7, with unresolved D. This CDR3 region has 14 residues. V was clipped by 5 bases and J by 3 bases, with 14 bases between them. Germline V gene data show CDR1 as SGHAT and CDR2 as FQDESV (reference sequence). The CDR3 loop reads CASSPRRASYEQYF. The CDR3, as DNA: TGTGCCAGCAGCCCACGAAGGGCCAGCTACGAGCAGTACTTC.

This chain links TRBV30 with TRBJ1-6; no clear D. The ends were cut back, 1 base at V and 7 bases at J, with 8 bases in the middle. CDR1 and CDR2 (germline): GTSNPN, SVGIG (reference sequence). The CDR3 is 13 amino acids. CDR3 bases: TGTGCCTGGAGTGAGGATCGCAATTCACCCCTCCACTTT. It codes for CAWSEDRNSPLHF.

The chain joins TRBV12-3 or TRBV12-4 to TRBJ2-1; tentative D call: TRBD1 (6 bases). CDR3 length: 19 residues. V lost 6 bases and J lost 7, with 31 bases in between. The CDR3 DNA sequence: TGTGCCAGCAGCAGTTTCACAGGGTATGGTACGACGTCGCGGAATGAGCAGTTCTTC. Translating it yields CASSSFTGYGTTSRNEQFF.

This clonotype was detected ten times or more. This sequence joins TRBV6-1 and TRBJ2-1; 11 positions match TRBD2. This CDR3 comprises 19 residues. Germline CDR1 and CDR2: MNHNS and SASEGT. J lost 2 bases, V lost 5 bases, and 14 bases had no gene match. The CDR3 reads CASSSRVAGGPSAYNEQFF. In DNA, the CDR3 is TGTGCCAGCAGTAGCCGGGTAGCGGGAGGGCCCAGCGCCTACAATGAGCAGTTCTTC.

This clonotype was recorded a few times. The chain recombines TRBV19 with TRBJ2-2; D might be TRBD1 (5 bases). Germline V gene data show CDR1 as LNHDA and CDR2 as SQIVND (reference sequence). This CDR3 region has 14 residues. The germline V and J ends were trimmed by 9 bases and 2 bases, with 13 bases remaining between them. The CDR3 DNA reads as TGTGCCAGCCTCATCGGACACAACACCGGGGAGCTGTTTTTT. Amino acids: CASLIGHNTGELFF. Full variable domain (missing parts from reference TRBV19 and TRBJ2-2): DGGITQSPKYLFRKEGQNVTLSCEQNLNHDAMYWYRQDPGQGLRLIYYSQIVNDFQKGDIAEGYSVSREKKESFPLTVTSAQKNPTAFYLCASLIGHNTGELFFGEGSRLTVL.

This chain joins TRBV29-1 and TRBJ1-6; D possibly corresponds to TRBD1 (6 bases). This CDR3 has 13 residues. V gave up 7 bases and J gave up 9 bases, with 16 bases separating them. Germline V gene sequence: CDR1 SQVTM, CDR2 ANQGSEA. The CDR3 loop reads CSARQDPSSPLHF. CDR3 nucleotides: TGCAGCGCCAGACAGGACCCAAGTTCACCCCTCCACTTT.